The source of this T cell receptor beta chain is a study of cytomegalovirus exposure and HLA in healthy donors. V shed 3 bases and J shed 0 bases, with 17 bases lying between them. The germline gives CDR1 SGHTA, CDR2 FQGNSA. The CDR3 is 18 residues long. In the PCR, 60 Vbeta and 13 Jbeta primers were used. Data came from immunoSEQ multiplex PCR; TCRdb stores just in-frame clones and leaves some out. The sample has approximately 150,000 clones, roughly 80% seen once; the top ten hold roughly 2.9%. Whole-study findings and limits: In a later analysis, at a false discovery rate of 0.05, 16,951 TCR beta sequences matched HLA alleles. As was reported, the HLA-A and HLA-B alleles of most subjects were accurately predicted from TCR beta sequences.

As regards this clone: The antigen remains undetermined.

This chain connects TRBV7-2 to TRBJ2-2; tentatively, D is TRBD1 (6 bases). The specimen sequenced was PBMCs. This TCR came from a woman aged 25 to 39 in good health and CMV-seronegative. The CDR3 loop is CASSFREGRGTNTGELFF. The CDR3 nucleotides read TGTGCCAGCAGCTTCAGGGAAGGAAGGGGGACGAACACCGGGGAGCTGTTTTTT.